The 24 T cell receptor beta chains presented below share a single source sample, sequenced in a study of identical twins. TCRdb re-called the 5' RACE reads through MiXCR, storing one row per CDR3 protein. The sample has about 300,000 distinct CDR3 sequences, around an eighth seen once. The same data also went into a second study, on yellow fever vaccine responses in identical twins.

The sequenced sample consisted of CD8+ T cells sorted from blood. The receptor set was obtained from a woman aged 18-29 years in good health.

The rearrangement uses TRBV7-9 and TRBJ1-2; no clear D. The CDR3 is 12 amino acids. The V end was cut by 5 bases, the J end by 5 bases, with 9 bases between. Per germline, CDR1 SEHNR and CDR2 FQNEAQ (reference sequence). The CDR3 sequence: CASSVTEYGYTF. The CDR3 nucleotides read TGTGCCAGCAGCGTTACAGAGTATGGCTACACCTTC.

The chain employs TRBV24-1 and TRBJ2-1; TRBD2 agrees at 11 bases. V was clipped by 4 bases and J by 6 bases; unmatched bases: 4. The CDR3 loop spans 15 amino acids. Germline V gives CDR1 KGHDR, CDR2 SFDVKD. CDR3 DNA sequence: TGTGCCACCAGTGACACCGGGACTAGCGGCAATGAGCAGTTCTTC. Amino acids: CATSDTGTSGNEQFF.

In this sample, this clonotype turned up a few times. The rearrangement uses TRBV7-9 and TRBJ2-3; the D gene is possibly TRBD1 (5 bases). Deletions cut 1 base from V and 6 bases from J, with 14 bases between. This CDR3 comprises 15 residues. Germline CDR1 and CDR2: SEHNR and FQNEAQ (reference sequence). CDR3 bases: TGTGCCAGCAGCTTAGTCAGGGCTCTCGAGGATACGCAGTATTTT. This codes for CASSLVRALEDTQYF. The full variable domain, with the rest looked up from reference TRBV7-9 and TRBJ2-3, is DTGVSQNPRHKITKRGQNVTFRCDPISEHNRLYWYRQTLGQGPEFLTYFQNEAQLEKSRLLSDRFSAERPKGSFSTLEIQRTEQGDSAMYLCASSLVRALEDTQYFGPGTRLTVL.

This clonotype was seen many times. The chain combines TRBV12-3 or TRBV12-4 with TRBJ2-1, with 11 bases lining up with TRBD2. V shed 8 bases, J shed 7 bases, and the junction held 25 bases outside the gene matches. This CDR3 has 20 residues. CDR3 amino acids: CASVSESFGSSGLAVNEQFF. CDR3 bases: TGTGCCAGCGTGTCTGAGTCATTTGGCTCGTCGGGACTAGCGGTTAATGAGCAGTTCTTC.

This clonotype was counted between two and nine times. This chain joins TRBV7-9 and TRBJ1-1; tentative D call: TRBD1 (6 bases). Germline CDR1 reads SEHNR; CDR2 reads FQNEAQ (reference sequence). CDR3 length: 14 amino acids. The germline V and J ends were trimmed by 4 bases and 5 bases, with 14 bases remaining between them. This CDR3 is CASSSPGARTEAFF. The CDR3 DNA reads as TGTGCCAGCAGCTCCCCGGGGGCGCGTACTGAAGCTTTCTTT.

This clonotype was counted only a few times. The chain joins TRBV13 to TRBJ2-7; D perhaps matches TRBD2 (5 bases). CDR1 PRHDT and CDR2 FYEKMQ come from the germline V gene (reference sequence). The CDR3 consists of 13 residues. V was trimmed by 5 bases and J by 4 bases, leaving 12 bases between them. This CDR3 reads CASSPSRGYEQYV. As DNA, the CDR3 is TGTGCCAGCAGCCCTAGTCGGGGTTACGAGCAGTACGTC.

The V gene is TRBV6-1, the J gene TRBJ2-2; D is ambiguous. The CDR3 runs 15 residues. Per germline, CDR1 MNHNS and CDR2 SASEGT. With 6 bases removed from V and 0 bases from J, the gap between germline ends came to 11 bases. The CDR3 protein is CASRNPLANTGELFF. The CDR3 nucleotides read TGTGCCAGCAGAAACCCCCTCGCGAACACCGGGGAGCTGTTTTTT.

This clonotype was found a few times. The chain uses TRBV27 and TRBJ2-7, with 7 bases lining up with TRBD1. V was pared by 3 bases and J by 6 bases, with 8 bases of the junction left unmatched. Per the germline V gene, CDR1 is MNHEY and CDR2 is SMNVEV (reference sequence). This CDR3 spans 14 amino acids. The CDR3 sequence: CASSFSGGTGEQYF. CDR3 bases: TGTGCCAGCAGTTTTTCAGGGGGAACGGGCGAGCAGTACTTC.

This chain connects TRBV20-1 to TRBJ2-1, with 9 bases aligning to TRBD2. The ends lost 0 bases at V and 3 bases at J; junction bases unmatched: 6. The germline gives CDR1 DFQATT, CDR2 SNEGSKA (reference sequence). The CDR3 spans 16 residues. DNA for the CDR3: TGCAGTGCTAGAGATTGGATAGCGGGGGACTACAATGAGCAGTTCTTC. Amino acid sequence: CSARDWIAGDYNEQFF.

J is TRBJ2-3 and V is TRBV20-1, with D perhaps TRBD2 (5 bases). Germline V gene data show CDR1 as DFQATT and CDR2 as SNEGSKA (reference sequence). Trimming took off 5 bases at V and 0 bases at J, with 9 bases between the two ends. The CDR3 covers 13 residues. This CDR3 reads CSAGGPSTDTQYF. CDR3 bases: TGCAGTGCTGGAGGACCTAGCACAGATACGCAGTATTTT.

This clonotype was seen a few times. This chain uses TRBV11-2 with TRBJ2-7; 7 nucleotides line up with TRBD1. The V and J ends lost 5 bases and 5 bases, in that order; junction bases with no gene match: 9. Germline-derived CDR1 and CDR2 are SGHAT and FQNNGV. CDR3 length equals 14 residues. The CDR3 nucleotides read TGTGCCAGCAGCCCGACAGGGATTTTGCACGAGCAGTACGTC. Translating it yields CASSPTGILHEQYV.

The CDR3 region has the DNA TGTGCCAGCAGCCCCCGGGACTACTACGAGCAGTACTTC. Amino acids: CASSPRDYYEQYF. V and J are TRBV11-1 and TRBJ2-7; 7 nucleotides line up with TRBD2. V was clipped by 5 bases and J by 3 bases; unmatched bases: 4. The CDR3 loop spans 13 amino acids. Germline CDR1 reads SGHAT; CDR2 reads FQDESV (reference sequence). The full variable domain, in which reference TRBV11-1 and TRBJ2-7 provide the parts outside the CDR3, is EAEVAQSPRYKITEKSQAVAFWCDPISGHATLYWYRQILGQGPELLVQFQDESVVDDSQLPKDRFSAERLKGVDSTLKIQPAELGDSAMYLCASSPRDYYEQYFGPGTRLTVT.

This clonotype has just a few counts. The chain is built from TRBV28 and TRBJ2-5; 8 positions match TRBD2. The trim removed 5 bases at V and 5 bases at J, leaving 16 bases unmatched. The CDR3 loop spans 17 amino acids. The germline V gene has CDR1 MDHEN and CDR2 SYDVKM. CDR3: CASSNPSGLLGGETQYF. CDR3 DNA sequence: TGTGCCAGCAGTAACCCTAGCGGGTTGCTCGGGGGGGAGACCCAGTACTTC.

The chain uses TRBV11-2 and TRBJ2-1; maybe TRBD1 (5 bases). The CDR3 is 18 residues long. Per germline, CDR1 SGHAT and CDR2 FQNNGV. Trimming stripped 5 bases from V and 2 bases from J, with 22 bases between. The CDR3 nucleotides are TGTGCCAGCAGCCCCTGGGATGGGGCAACACCAACCTACAATGAGCAGTTCTTC. Its translation: CASSPWDGATPTYNEQFF.

This clonotype was counted between two and nine times. The V call is TRBV24-1, the J call TRBJ2-5; 12 bases match TRBD2. Trimming removed 4 bases from V and 5 bases from J; junction bases left unmatched: 10. Germline loops: CDR1 KGHDR, CDR2 SFDVKD. The length of the CDR3 is 17 residues. CDR3: CATSDPTSGRSQETQYF. The CDR3 DNA reads TGTGCCACCAGTGACCCTACTAGCGGGAGGTCCCAGGAGACCCAGTACTTC.

This chain links TRBV27 with TRBJ2-1, with 10 bases fitting TRBD2. Trimming took 2 bases from V and 6 from J; bases not matched to a gene: 13. This CDR3 is 18 amino acids long. The germline gives CDR1 MNHEY, CDR2 SMNVEV (reference sequence). The CDR3 loop is CASSLASSGSVGTNEQFF. CDR3 DNA sequence: TGTGCCAGCAGTTTAGCTTCTAGCGGGAGTGTAGGAACCAATGAGCAGTTCTTC.

The chain has TRBV12-3 or TRBV12-4 and TRBJ2-1; TRBD2 aligns across 7 bases. The length of the CDR3 is 16 residues. Trimming at V came to 3 bases and at J to 9 bases, leaving 14 bases not matched to a gene. The DNA for the CDR3 is TGTGCCAGCAGTTTTTACCTAGCGGCGGAGCATGGTGAGCAGTTCTTC. This codes for CASSFYLAAEHGEQFF.

The chain combines TRBV15 with TRBJ2-2, with 15 bases fitting TRBD2. CDR1 is LNHNV and CDR2 is YYDKDF in the germline V gene (reference sequence). After removal of 0 bases from V and 5 bases from J, the junction contained 22 bases not matched to a gene. The CDR3 has 24 amino acids. The CDR3 region has the DNA TGTGCCACCAGCAGAGATGGGTTTGGGACTCCCGGACTAGCGGGAGGGCCGGGAACCGGGGAGCTGTTTTTT. Protein product: CATSRDGFGTPGLAGGPGTGELFF.

J is TRBJ2-3 and V is TRBV12-3 or TRBV12-4; the match to TRBD2 covers 10 bases. Trimming cost V 2 bases and J 2 bases; bases outside gene matches: 13. This CDR3 has 19 amino acids. In DNA form, the CDR3 reads TGTGCCAGCAGTTTACGCCTAGCGGGGGTCAGATCAAACACAGATACGCAGTATTTT. This sequence encodes CASSLRLAGVRSNTDTQYF.

This clonotype showed up just a few times. The V and J genes are TRBV27 and TRBJ2-7, with 9 nucleotides matching TRBD1. CDR1 and CDR2 from the germline V gene are MNHEY and SMNVEV (reference sequence). With V trimmed by 2 bases and J by 2 bases, 4 bases remained unmatched. CDR3 length: 15 residues. The DNA of the CDR3 is TGTGCCAGCAGTTTAACGGGGACAGGGACCTACGAGCAGTACTTC. Protein sequence: CASSLTGTGTYEQYF.

The V gene is TRBV7-2, the J gene TRBJ2-1; 11 bases line up with TRBD2. Germline V gene lookup returns CDR1 SGHTA and CDR2 FQGNSA. The CDR3 sequence is 16 residues long. The V and J ends lost 2 bases and 3 bases, in that order; junction bases with no gene match: 3. For the CDR3, the DNA is TGTGCCAGCAGCTTACCGGGACTAGCGGTCTACAATGAGCAGTTCTTC. Residues: CASSLPGLAVYNEQFF.

This chain uses TRBV7-9 with TRBJ1-1; D not certain. The V gene lost 7 bases and the J gene lost 8 bases, with 14 bases spanning the gap. This CDR3 is 12 amino acids long. Germline values: CDR1 SEHNR, CDR2 FQNEAQ (reference sequence). The CDR3 region is CASTQRTDEAFF. CDR3 DNA sequence: TGTGCCAGCACCCAAAGGACGGACGAAGCTTTCTTT.

V and J are TRBV6-2 or TRBV6-3 and TRBJ2-1, with D perhaps TRBD2 (5 bases). This CDR3 contains 16 residues. Germline CDR1 is MNHEY and CDR2 is SVGEGT. Trimming shortened V by 2 bases and J by 2 bases, and 13 bases separated the two germline ends. CDR3 sequence: CASSYLLGETYNEQFF. In DNA, the CDR3 is TGTGCCAGCAGTTACCTCCTCGGGGAAACCTACAATGAGCAGTTCTTC.

The chain joins TRBV12-3 or TRBV12-4 to TRBJ2-5; 8 bases match TRBD1. The CDR3 contains 13 residues. Trimming cost V 6 bases and J 2 bases; bases outside gene matches: 2. This CDR3 reads CASRWTGQETQYF. For the CDR3, the DNA is TGTGCCAGCAGGTGGACAGGGCAAGAGACCCAGTACTTC.